These T cell receptor beta chains were read from a single sample in a study of Tregs in tolerant kidney transplant recipients. The data were produced by immunoSEQ multiplex PCR, yet TCRdb's version contains in-frame clones alone and is incomplete. The table includes under 95,000 clones, 91% detected once. This specimen was Tregs from blood, taken before the transplant. The receptors were gathered from a human donor who received a combined kidney and bone marrow transplant. Both conserved end residues are part of each CDR3. A D gene is named only where the DNA matches it firmly. A row's size may be missing; if present it is once, few, many or a size class.

TRBD2	TRBV18	-	TRBJ2-4	CASSPPGLAQGGIQYF	TGTGCCAGCTCACCGCCGGGACTAGCCCAAGGCGGCATTCAGTACTTC
TRBD1	TRBV7-2	-	TRBJ2-7	CASSPGQGLTYEQYF	TGTGCCAGCAGCCCAGGACAGGGGTTAACCTACGAGCAGTACTTC
TRBD2	TRBV7-2	-	TRBJ2-7	CASRRTSGTYEQYF	TGTGCCAGCAGACGGACTAGCGGTACCTACGAGCAGTACTTC
TRBD1	TRBV27	-	TRBJ1-2	CASRTTGGYGYTF	TGTGCCAGCAGGACGACAGGGGGATATGGCTACACCTTC
TRBD1	TRBV18	-	TRBJ1-4	CASSPRPGGDEKLFF	TGTGCCAGCTCACCACGTCCAGGGGGCGATGAAAAACTGTTTTTT
-	TRBV6-5	-	TRBJ2-1	CASSQIRDYNEQFF	TGTGCCAGCTCCCAGATCCGGGACTACAATGAGCAGTTCTTC
-	TRBV5-8	once	TRBJ2-1	CASSLPRLGNNEQFF	TGTGCCAGCAGCTTGCCCCGACTGGGAAACAATGAGCAGTTCTTC
TRBD1	TRBV19	-	TRBJ1-3	CASSPRDSSGNTIYF	TGTGCCAGTAGCCCCCGGGACAGCTCTGGAAACACCATATATTTT
-	TRBV7-9	-	TRBJ1-1	CASSYRDTQNTEAFF	TGTGCCAGCAGCTACCGGGACACCCAGAACACTGAAGCTTTCTTT
-	TRBV18	once	TRBJ2-7	CASSPGGYEQYF	TGTGCCAGCTCACCGGGAGGATACGAGCAGTACTTC
TRBD2	TRBV27	-	TRBJ2-1	CASSPRDYGYNEQFF	TGTGCCAGCAGTCCCCGGGACTACGGCTACAATGAGCAGTTCTTC
-	TRBV4-2	-	TRBJ1-1	CASSPRDGSTEAFF	TGTGCCAGCAGCCCCCGAGACGGAAGCACTGAAGCTTTCTTT
-	TRBV11-2	-	TRBJ2-1	CASSFGGVEQFF	TGTGCCAGCAGCTTCGGGGGTGTTGAGCAGTTCTTC